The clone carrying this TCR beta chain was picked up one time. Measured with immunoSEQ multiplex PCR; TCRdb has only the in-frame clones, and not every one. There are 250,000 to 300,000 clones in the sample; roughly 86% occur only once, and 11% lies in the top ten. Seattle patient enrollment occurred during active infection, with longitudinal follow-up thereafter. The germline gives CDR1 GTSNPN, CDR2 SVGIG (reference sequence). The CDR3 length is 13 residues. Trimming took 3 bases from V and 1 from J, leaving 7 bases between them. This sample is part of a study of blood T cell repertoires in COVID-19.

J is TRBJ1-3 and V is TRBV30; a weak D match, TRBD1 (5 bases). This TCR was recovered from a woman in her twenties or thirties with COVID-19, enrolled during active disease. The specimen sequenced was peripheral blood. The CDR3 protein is CAWSQGSGNTIYF. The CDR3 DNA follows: TGTGCCTGGAGCCAGGGATCTGGAAACACCATATATTTT.